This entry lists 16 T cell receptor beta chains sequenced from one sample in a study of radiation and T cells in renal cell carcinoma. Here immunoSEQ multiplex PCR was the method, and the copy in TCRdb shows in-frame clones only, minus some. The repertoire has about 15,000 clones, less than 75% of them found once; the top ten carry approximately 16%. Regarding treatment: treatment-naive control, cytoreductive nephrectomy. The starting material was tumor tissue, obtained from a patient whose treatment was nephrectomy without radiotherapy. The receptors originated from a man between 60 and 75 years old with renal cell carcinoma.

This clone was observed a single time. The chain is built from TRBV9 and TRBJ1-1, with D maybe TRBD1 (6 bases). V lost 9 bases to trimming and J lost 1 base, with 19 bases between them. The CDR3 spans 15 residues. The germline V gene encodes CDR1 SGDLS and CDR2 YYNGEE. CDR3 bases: TGTGCCACTATTCTAGGTGAGGGGGGGAACACTGAAGCTTTCTTT. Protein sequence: CATILGEGGNTEAFF. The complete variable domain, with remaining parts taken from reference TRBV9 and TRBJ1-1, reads DSGVTQTPKHLITATGQRVTLRCSPRSGDLSVYWYQQSLDQGLQFLIQYYNGEERAKGNILERFSAQQFPDLHSELNLSSLELGDSALYFCATILGEGGNTEAFFGQGTRLTVV.

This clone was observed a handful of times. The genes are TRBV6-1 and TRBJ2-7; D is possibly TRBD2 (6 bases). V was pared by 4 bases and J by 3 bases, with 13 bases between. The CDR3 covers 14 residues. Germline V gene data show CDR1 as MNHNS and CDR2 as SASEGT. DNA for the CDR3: TGTGCCAGCAGTGCTCAGGGAGGTGGCTACGAGCAGTACTTC. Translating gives CASSAQGGGYEQYF.

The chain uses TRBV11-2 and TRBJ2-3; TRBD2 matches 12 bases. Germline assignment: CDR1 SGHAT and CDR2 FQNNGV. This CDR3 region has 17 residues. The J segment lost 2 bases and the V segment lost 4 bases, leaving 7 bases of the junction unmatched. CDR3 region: CASSSPTSGRLTDTQYF. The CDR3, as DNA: TGTGCCAGCAGCTCCCCGACTAGCGGGAGACTCACAGATACGCAGTATTTT.

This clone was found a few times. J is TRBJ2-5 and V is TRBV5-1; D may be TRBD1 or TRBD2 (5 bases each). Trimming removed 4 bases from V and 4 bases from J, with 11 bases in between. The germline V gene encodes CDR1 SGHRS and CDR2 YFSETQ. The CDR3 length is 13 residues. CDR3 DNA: TGCGCCAGCAGCGTGAGGGGTGGAGAGACCCAGTACTTC. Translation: CASSVRGGETQYF.

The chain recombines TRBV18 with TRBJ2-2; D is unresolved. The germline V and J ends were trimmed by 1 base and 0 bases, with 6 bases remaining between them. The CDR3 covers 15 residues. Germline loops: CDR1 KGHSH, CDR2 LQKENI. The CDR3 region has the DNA TGTGCCAGCTCACCACACAACGCGAACACCGGGGAGCTGTTTTTT. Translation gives CASSPHNANTGELFF.

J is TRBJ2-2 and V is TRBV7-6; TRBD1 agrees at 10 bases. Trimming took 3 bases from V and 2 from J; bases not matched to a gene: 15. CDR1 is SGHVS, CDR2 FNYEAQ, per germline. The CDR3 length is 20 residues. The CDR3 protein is CASSFSPTGGRTRNTGELFF. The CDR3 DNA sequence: TGTGCCAGCAGCTTTAGCCCGACAGGGGGCAGGACTAGAAACACCGGGGAGCTGTTTTTT.

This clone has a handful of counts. The CDR3: CASSPLKSTEAFF. In nucleotides, the CDR3 is TGTGCCAGCAGCCCGTTAAAGAGCACTGAAGCTTTCTTT. The chain combines TRBV11-2 with TRBJ1-1, with D unresolved. Deletions cut 5 bases from V and 4 bases from J, with 11 bases between. This CDR3 region has 13 residues. Germline V gene lookup returns CDR1 SGHAT and CDR2 FQNNGV. The full variable domain, its missing parts supplied by reference TRBV11-2 and TRBJ1-1, is EAGVAQSPRYKIIEKRQSVAFWCNPISGHATLYWYQQILGQGPKLLIQFQNNGVVDDSQLPKDRFSAERLKGVDSTLKIQPAKLEDSAVYLCASSPLKSTEAFFGQGTRLTVV.

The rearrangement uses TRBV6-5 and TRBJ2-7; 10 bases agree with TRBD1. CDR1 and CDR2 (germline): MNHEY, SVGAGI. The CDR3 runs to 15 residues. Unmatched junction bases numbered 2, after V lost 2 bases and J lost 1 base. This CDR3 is CASSYRDRGSYEQYF. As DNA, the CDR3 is TGTGCCAGCAGTTACCGGGACAGGGGTTCCTACGAGCAGTACTTC.

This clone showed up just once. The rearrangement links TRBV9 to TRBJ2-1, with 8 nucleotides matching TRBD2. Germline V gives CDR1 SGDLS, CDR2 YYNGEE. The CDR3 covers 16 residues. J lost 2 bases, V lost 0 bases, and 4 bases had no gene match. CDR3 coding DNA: TGTGCCAGCAGCGTAGCAACTAGCGGAGCCTACAATGAGCAGTTCTTC. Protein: CASSVATSGAYNEQFF.

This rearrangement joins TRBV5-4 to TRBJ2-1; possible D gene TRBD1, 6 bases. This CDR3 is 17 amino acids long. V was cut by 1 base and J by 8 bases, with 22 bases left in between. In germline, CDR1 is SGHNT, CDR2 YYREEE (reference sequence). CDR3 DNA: TGTGCCAGCAGCTTGCGGACAGATCGGCGGATAAGAGATGAGCAGTTCTTC. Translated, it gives CASSLRTDRRIRDEQFF.

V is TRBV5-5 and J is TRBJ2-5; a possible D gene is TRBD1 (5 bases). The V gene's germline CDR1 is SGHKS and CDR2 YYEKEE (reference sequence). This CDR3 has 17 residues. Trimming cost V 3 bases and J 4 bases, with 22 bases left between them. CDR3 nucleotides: TGTGCCAGCAGCTCGGCCCGTGACAGCCAAGGTAGAGAGACCCAGTACTTC. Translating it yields CASSSARDSQGRETQYF.

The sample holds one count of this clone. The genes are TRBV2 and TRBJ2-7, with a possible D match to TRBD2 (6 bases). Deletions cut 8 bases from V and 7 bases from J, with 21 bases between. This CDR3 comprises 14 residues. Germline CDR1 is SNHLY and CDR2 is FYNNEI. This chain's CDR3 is CASLAGEVLGEQYF. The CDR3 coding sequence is TGTGCCAGCCTGGCCGGGGAGGTTTTAGGGGAGCAGTACTTC. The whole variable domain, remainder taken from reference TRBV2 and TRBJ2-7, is EPEVTQTPSHQVTQMGQEVILRCVPISNHLYFYWYRQILGQKVEFLVSFYNNEISEKSEIFDDQFSVERPDGSNFTLKIRSTKLEDSAMYFCASLAGEVLGEQYFGPGTRLTVT.

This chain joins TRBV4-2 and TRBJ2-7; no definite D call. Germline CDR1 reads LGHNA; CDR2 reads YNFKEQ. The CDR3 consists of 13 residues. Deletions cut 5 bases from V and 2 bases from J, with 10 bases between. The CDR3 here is CASSETVTYEQYF. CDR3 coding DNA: TGTGCCAGCAGCGAGACTGTTACCTACGAGCAGTACTTC.

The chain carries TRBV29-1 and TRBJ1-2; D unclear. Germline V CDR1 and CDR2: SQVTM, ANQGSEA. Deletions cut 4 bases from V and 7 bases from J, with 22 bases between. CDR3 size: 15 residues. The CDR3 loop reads CSVVGGPMAHSGYTF. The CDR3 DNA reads TGCAGCGTTGTTGGTGGTCCCATGGCACACTCTGGCTACACCTTC.

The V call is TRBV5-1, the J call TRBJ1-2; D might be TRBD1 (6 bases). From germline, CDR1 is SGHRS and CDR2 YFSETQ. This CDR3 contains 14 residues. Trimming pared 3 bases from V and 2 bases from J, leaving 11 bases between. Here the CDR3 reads CASSSGGQNYGYTF. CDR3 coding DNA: TGCGCCAGCAGCTCGGGCGGACAGAACTATGGCTACACCTTC.

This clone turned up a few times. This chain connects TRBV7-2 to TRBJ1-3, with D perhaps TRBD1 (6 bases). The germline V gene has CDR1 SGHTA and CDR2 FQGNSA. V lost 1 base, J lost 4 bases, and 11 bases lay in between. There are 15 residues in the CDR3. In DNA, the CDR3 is TGTGCCAGCAGCTTAGGACAGGCGCAAGGAAACACCATATATTTT. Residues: CASSLGQAQGNTIYF.